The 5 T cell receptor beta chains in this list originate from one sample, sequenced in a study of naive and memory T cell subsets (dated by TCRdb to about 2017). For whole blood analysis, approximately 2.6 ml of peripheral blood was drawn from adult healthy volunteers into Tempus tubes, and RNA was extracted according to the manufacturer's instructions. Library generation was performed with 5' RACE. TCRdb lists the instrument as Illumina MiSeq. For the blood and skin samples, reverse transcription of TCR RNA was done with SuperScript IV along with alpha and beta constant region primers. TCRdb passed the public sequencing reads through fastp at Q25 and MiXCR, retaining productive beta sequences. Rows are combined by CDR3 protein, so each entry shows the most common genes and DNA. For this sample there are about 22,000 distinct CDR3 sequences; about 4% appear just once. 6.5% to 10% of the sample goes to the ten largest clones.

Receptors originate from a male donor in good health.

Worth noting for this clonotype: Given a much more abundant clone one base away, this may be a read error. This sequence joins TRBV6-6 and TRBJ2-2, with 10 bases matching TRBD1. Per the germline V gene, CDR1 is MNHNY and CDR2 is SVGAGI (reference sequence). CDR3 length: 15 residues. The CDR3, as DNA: TGTGTCAGCAGCCCGGACAGGGGGGTGACCGGGGAGCTGTTTTTT. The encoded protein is CVSSPDRGVTGELFF.

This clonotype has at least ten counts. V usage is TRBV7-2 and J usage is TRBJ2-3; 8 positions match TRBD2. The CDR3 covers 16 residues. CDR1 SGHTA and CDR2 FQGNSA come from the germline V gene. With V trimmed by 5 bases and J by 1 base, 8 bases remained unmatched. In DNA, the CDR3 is TGTGCCAGCAGCGCTTGGGGGCGGGGGGGCACAGATACGCAGTATTTT. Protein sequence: CASSAWGRGGTDTQYF.

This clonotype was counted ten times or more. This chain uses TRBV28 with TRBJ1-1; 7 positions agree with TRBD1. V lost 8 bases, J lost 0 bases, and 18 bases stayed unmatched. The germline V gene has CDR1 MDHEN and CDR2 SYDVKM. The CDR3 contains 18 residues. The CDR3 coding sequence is TGTGCCAGCGCAGACCTGAACGGGGACAGAGATATGAACACTGAAGCTTTCTTT. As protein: CASADLNGDRDMNTEAFF.

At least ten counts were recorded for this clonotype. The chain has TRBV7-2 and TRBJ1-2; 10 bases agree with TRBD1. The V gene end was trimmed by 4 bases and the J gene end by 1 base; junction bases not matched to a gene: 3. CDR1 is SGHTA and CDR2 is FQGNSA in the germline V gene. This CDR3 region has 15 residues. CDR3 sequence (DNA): TGTGCCAGCAGCTGGGGACAGGGGATTAACTATGGCTACACCTTC. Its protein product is CASSWGQGINYGYTF.

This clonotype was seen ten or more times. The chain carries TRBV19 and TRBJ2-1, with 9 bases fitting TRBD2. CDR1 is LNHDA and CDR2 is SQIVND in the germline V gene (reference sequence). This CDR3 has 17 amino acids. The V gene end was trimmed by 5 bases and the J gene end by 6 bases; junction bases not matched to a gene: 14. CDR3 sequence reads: CASSPRSGGRALNEQFF. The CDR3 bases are TGTGCCAGTAGTCCCCGGAGCGGCGGGAGGGCCCTCAATGAGCAGTTCTTC.